Listed below are T cell receptor beta chains from one sample, sequenced in a study of CD8+ T cells in alopecia areata. The method was immunoSEQ multiplex PCR; TCRdb's version includes in-frame clones alone and lacks a portion of them. The top ten clones hold about 15% of a sample with over 120,000 clones, about 56% of them seen once. The sequences come from CD8+ T cells sorted from blood, collected at week 4, from a patient treated with tofacitinib. Receptors were obtained from a human donor with alopecia areata. Both conserved end residues are part of each CDR3. D genes are given only for firm matches. The listing skips clone size in some rows; elsewhere it reads once, few, many or a size class.

v_gene: TRBV5-4
abundance: .
j_gene: TRBJ2-7
len: 14
d_gene: .
CDR3aa: CASSLPDLSYEQYF
CDR3nt: TGTGCCAGCAGCTTACCGGACCTCTCCTACGAGCAGTACTTC

v_gene: TRBV29-1
abundance: .
j_gene: TRBJ2-3
len: 14
d_gene: .
CDR3aa: CSAVLRGATDTQYF
CDR3nt: TGCAGCGCTGTCCTGAGGGGGGCTACAGATACGCAGTATTTT

v_gene: TRBV11-2
abundance: .
j_gene: TRBJ1-6
len: 15
d_gene: .
CDR3aa: CASSFWSPYNSPLHF
CDR3nt: TGTGCCAGCAGCTTTTGGAGCCCCTATAATTCACCCCTCCACTTT

v_gene: TRBV5-6
abundance: few
j_gene: TRBJ2-1
len: 11
d_gene: .
CDR3aa: CASSLEPEQFF
CDR3nt: TGTGCCAGCAGCTTGGAACCGGAGCAGTTCTTC

v_gene: TRBV10-3
abundance: few
j_gene: TRBJ2-1
len: 13
d_gene: TRBD1
CDR3aa: CAIRGTAYNEQFF
CDR3nt: TGTGCCATCAGGGGGACAGCTTACAATGAGCAGTTCTTC

v_gene: TRBV25-1
abundance: .
j_gene: TRBJ1-2
len: 12
d_gene: .
CDR3aa: CASSDSPQGYTF
CDR3nt: TGTGCCAGCAGTGATTCTCCCCAAGGCTACACCTTC

v_gene: TRBV29-1
abundance: .
j_gene: TRBJ2-7
len: 12
d_gene: .
CDR3aa: CSARDRGYEQYF
CDR3nt: TGCAGCGCAAGGGACCGCGGCTACGAGCAGTACTTC

v_gene: TRBV29-1
abundance: .
j_gene: TRBJ2-3
len: 12
d_gene: .
CDR3aa: CSVDPGTDTQYF
CDR3nt: TGCAGCGTTGATCCAGGGACAGATACGCAGTATTTT

v_gene: TRBV6-5
abundance: .
j_gene: TRBJ2-2
len: 16
d_gene: TRBD1
CDR3aa: CASSSLPTGGIGELFF
CDR3nt: TGTGCCAGCAGTTCTCTCCCGACAGGGGGAATCGGGGAGCTGTTTTTT

v_gene: TRBV6-5
abundance: .
j_gene: TRBJ1-2
len: 13
d_gene: .
CDR3aa: CASTTTEGVGYTF
CDR3nt: TGTGCCAGCACCACGACAGAAGGTGTAGGCTACACCTTC

v_gene: TRBV4-1
abundance: .
j_gene: TRBJ2-1
len: 15
d_gene: .
CDR3aa: CASSQLGGPHNEQFF
CDR3nt: TGCGCCAGCAGCCAACTGGGGGGGCCCCACAATGAGCAGTTCTTC

v_gene: TRBV30
abundance: .
j_gene: TRBJ1-5
len: 14
d_gene: .
CDR3aa: CAWGGTLSNQPQHF
CDR3nt: TGTGCCTGGGGAGGGACACTTAGCAATCAGCCCCAGCATTTT

v_gene: TRBV19
abundance: few
j_gene: TRBJ2-1
len: 16
d_gene: TRBD1
CDR3aa: CASISGTETEYNEQFF
CDR3nt: TGTGCTAGCATATCCGGGACAGAGACAGAATACAATGAGCAGTTCTTC

v_gene: TRBV6-5
abundance: .
j_gene: TRBJ2-7
len: 14
d_gene: .
CDR3aa: CASSYSSDIYEQYF
CDR3nt: TGTGCCAGCAGTTACTCGTCGGACATTTACGAGCAGTACTTC

v_gene: TRBV6-1
abundance: .
j_gene: TRBJ2-7
len: 13
d_gene: .
CDR3aa: CASSDRDISEQYF
CDR3nt: TGTGCCAGCAGTGATCGGGACATCTCCGAGCAGTACTTC

v_gene: TRBV11-2
abundance: few
j_gene: TRBJ2-4
len: 15
d_gene: .
CDR3aa: CASSLERRPENIQYF
CDR3nt: TGTGCCAGCAGCTTAGAACGGCGGCCTGAAAACATTCAGTACTTC

v_gene: TRBV9
abundance: .
j_gene: TRBJ1-1
len: 14
d_gene: TRBD1
CDR3aa: CASSADRGATEAFF
CDR3nt: TGTGCCAGCAGCGCCGACAGGGGTGCCACTGAAGCTTTCTTT

v_gene: TRBV6-5
abundance: .
j_gene: TRBJ2-3
len: 13
d_gene: .
CDR3aa: CASSYSETDTQYF
CDR3nt: TGTGCCAGCAGTTACTCGGAGACAGATACGCAGTATTTT

v_gene: TRBV7-9
abundance: .
j_gene: TRBJ2-2
len: 12
d_gene: .
CDR3aa: CASSFGDLELFF
CDR3nt: TGTGCCAGCAGCTTCGGGGATCTGGAGCTGTTTTTT

v_gene: TRBV4-1
abundance: .
j_gene: TRBJ2-7
len: 13
d_gene: .
CDR3aa: CASRAEGSYEQYF
CDR3nt: TGCGCCAGCAGGGCCGAGGGTAGCTACGAGCAGTACTTC

v_gene: TRBV9
abundance: .
j_gene: TRBJ2-1
len: 14
d_gene: TRBD2
CDR3aa: CASSTPGLAPEQFF
CDR3nt: TGTGCCAGCAGCACTCCGGGACTAGCGCCTGAGCAGTTCTTC

v_gene: TRBV29-1
abundance: .
j_gene: TRBJ2-7
len: 13
d_gene: TRBD1
CDR3aa: CSVGGQGVYEQYF
CDR3nt: TGCAGCGTTGGTGGGCAGGGGGTCTACGAGCAGTACTTC

v_gene: TRBV4-2
abundance: .
j_gene: TRBJ2-5
len: 14
d_gene: TRBD2
CDR3aa: CASSQPSSGETQYF
CDR3nt: TGTGCCAGCAGCCAACCCTCTAGCGGGGAGACCCAGTACTTC

v_gene: TRBV5-1
abundance: .
j_gene: TRBJ2-5
len: 15
d_gene: TRBD1
CDR3aa: CASNIDRALQETQYF
CDR3nt: TGCGCCAGCAATATAGACAGGGCTTTACAAGAGACCCAGTACTTC

v_gene: TRBV6-5
abundance: .
j_gene: TRBJ1-1
len: 15
d_gene: .
CDR3aa: CASSYSSNRNTEAFF
CDR3nt: TGTGCCAGCAGTTACTCGTCGAACAGGAACACTGAAGCTTTCTTT

v_gene: TRBV25-1
abundance: .
j_gene: TRBJ2-2
len: 13
d_gene: .
CDR3aa: CASRPEVPGELFF
CDR3nt: TGTGCCAGCCGCCCCGAGGTTCCCGGGGAGCTGTTTTTT

v_gene: TRBV2
abundance: .
j_gene: TRBJ2-7
len: 16
d_gene: .
CDR3aa: CASSSLLGSLSYEQYF
CDR3nt: TGTGCCAGCAGTTCCCTTTTGGGGTCCCTCTCCTACGAGCAGTACTTC

v_gene: TRBV29-1
abundance: .
j_gene: TRBJ1-2
len: 14
d_gene: .
CDR3aa: CSVERRLTNYGYTF
CDR3nt: TGCAGCGTTGAACGACGGTTGACTAACTATGGCTACACCTTC

v_gene: TRBV5-6
abundance: .
j_gene: TRBJ2-1
len: 15
d_gene: .
CDR3aa: CASTIGGAEYNEQFF
CDR3nt: TGTGCCAGCACTATAGGGGGGGCTGAGTACAATGAGCAGTTCTTC

v_gene: TRBV27
abundance: .
j_gene: TRBJ1-1
len: 14
d_gene: TRBD1
CDR3aa: CASSVTGEGTEAFF
CDR3nt: TGTGCCAGCAGTGTAACAGGGGAAGGCACTGAAGCTTTCTTT

v_gene: TRBV27
abundance: .
j_gene: TRBJ2-7
len: 13
d_gene: .
CDR3aa: CASSPLNPYEQYF
CDR3nt: TGTGCCAGCAGTCCCTTGAACCCCTACGAGCAGTACTTC

v_gene: TRBV27
abundance: .
j_gene: TRBJ2-1
len: 14
d_gene: TRBD2
CDR3aa: CASAGTSSYNEQFF
CDR3nt: TGTGCCTCAGCCGGGACTAGCTCCTACAATGAGCAGTTCTTC

v_gene: TRBV6-5
abundance: .
j_gene: TRBJ2-1
len: 13
d_gene: .
CDR3aa: CASCTGWASEQFF
CDR3nt: TGTGCCAGCTGTACGGGCTGGGCCAGCGAGCAGTTCTTC

v_gene: TRBV15
abundance: .
j_gene: TRBJ2-5
len: 15
d_gene: TRBD2
CDR3aa: CATSRSGGAPETQYF
CDR3nt: TGTGCCACCAGCAGATCGGGGGGGGCTCCCGAGACCCAGTACTTC

v_gene: TRBV5-6
abundance: .
j_gene: TRBJ1-6
len: 16
d_gene: .
CDR3aa: CATFEWGSSYNSPLHF
CDR3nt: TGTGCCACCTTCGAGTGGGGGAGCTCCTATAATTCACCCCTCCACTTT

v_gene: TRBV5-6
abundance: few
j_gene: TRBJ1-2
len: 13
d_gene: .
CDR3aa: CASSLVGTYLLGF
CDR3nt: TGTGCCAGCAGCTTAGTGGGGACTTACCTTCTGGGTTTC

v_gene: TRBV10-2
abundance: .
j_gene: TRBJ2-5
len: 12
d_gene: .
CDR3aa: CASSVGQETQYF
CDR3nt: TGCGCCAGCAGTGTGGGGCAAGAGACCCAGTACTTC

v_gene: TRBV4-1
abundance: .
j_gene: TRBJ1-5
len: 13
d_gene: .
CDR3aa: CASSQVRGQPQHF
CDR3nt: TGCGCCAGCAGCCAAGTAAGGGGACAGCCCCAGCATTTT

v_gene: TRBV9
abundance: .
j_gene: TRBJ1-6
len: 14
d_gene: .
CDR3aa: CASSVGPGGSPLHF
CDR3nt: TGTGCCAGCAGCGTAGGGCCCGGGGGTTCACCCCTCCACTTT

v_gene: TRBV29-1
abundance: few
j_gene: TRBJ2-1
len: 11
d_gene: .
CDR3aa: CSVIFRFEQFF
CDR3nt: TGCAGCGTTATCTTCCGATTCGAGCAGTTCTTC

v_gene: TRBV29-1
abundance: once
j_gene: TRBJ2-3
len: 15
d_gene: TRBD1
CDR3aa: CSVEDPDRVVDTQYF
CDR3nt: TGCAGCGTTGAAGATCCGGACAGGGTTGTAGATACGCAGTATTTT

v_gene: TRBV7-9
abundance: .
j_gene: TRBJ2-7
len: 13
d_gene: .
CDR3aa: CASSLGGPYEQYF
CDR3nt: TGTGCCAGCAGCTTAGGTGGGCCCTACGAGCAGTACTTC

v_gene: TRBV9
abundance: .
j_gene: TRBJ2-7
len: 14
d_gene: .
CDR3aa: CASSVRRDGYEQYF
CDR3nt: TGTGCCAGCAGCGTTCGGAGAGATGGGTACGAGCAGTACTTC

v_gene: TRBV6-5
abundance: .
j_gene: TRBJ2-7
len: 14
d_gene: .
CDR3aa: CASSYSIPAHEQYF
CDR3nt: TGTGCCAGCAGTTACTCGATACCGGCCCACGAGCAGTACTTC